The next 2 T cell receptor beta chains were all read from a single sample in a study of cytomegalovirus exposure and HLA in healthy donors. Produced via immunoSEQ multiplex PCR; TCRdb's table is partial and in-frame only. The sample lists 56,000 or so clones, approximately 90% occurring once. The source material was PBMCs. These receptors were collected from a man between 18 and 29 years old in good health and CMV-seronegative.

The rearrangement links TRBV29-1 to TRBJ2-5; weak D call: TRBD2 (6 bases). Per germline, CDR1 SQVTM and CDR2 ANQGSEA. The CDR3 runs 13 residues. The germline V and J ends were trimmed by 5 bases and 0 bases, with 10 bases remaining between them. The CDR3 loop reads CSVFGDYQETQYF. For the CDR3, the DNA is TGCAGCGTTTTTGGGGACTACCAAGAGACCCAGTACTTC.

A word on this clone: This sample includes further DNA sequences coding for the same CDR3. The chain employs TRBV27 and TRBJ2-7; TRBD2 agrees at 12 bases. V gave up 3 bases and J gave up 4 bases; unmatched junction bases: 4. Germline loops: CDR1 MNHEY, CDR2 SMNVEV (reference sequence). The CDR3 sequence is 15 residues long. The DNA for the CDR3 is TGTGCCAGCAGTTTGTCGACTAGCGGGAGTTACGAGCAGTACTTC. This gives the protein CASSLSTSGSYEQYF.